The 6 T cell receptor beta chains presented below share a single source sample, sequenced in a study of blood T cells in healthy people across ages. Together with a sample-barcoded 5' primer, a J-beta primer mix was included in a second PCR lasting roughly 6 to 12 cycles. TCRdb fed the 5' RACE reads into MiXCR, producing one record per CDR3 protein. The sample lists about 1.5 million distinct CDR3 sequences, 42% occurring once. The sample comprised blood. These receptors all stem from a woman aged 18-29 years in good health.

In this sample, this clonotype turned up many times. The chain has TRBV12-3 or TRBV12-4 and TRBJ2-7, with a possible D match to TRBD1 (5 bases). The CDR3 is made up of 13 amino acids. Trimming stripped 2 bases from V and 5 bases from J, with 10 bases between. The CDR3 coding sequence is TGTGCCAGCAGTTTAAAGATGGGGCACGAGCAGTACTTC. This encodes CASSLKMGHEQYF.

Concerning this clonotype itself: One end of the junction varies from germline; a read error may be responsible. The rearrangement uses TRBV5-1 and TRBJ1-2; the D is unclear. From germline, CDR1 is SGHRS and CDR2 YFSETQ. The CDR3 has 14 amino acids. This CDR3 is CAGSLGSSDYGYTF. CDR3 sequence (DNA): TGCGCCGGCAGCTTGGGCAGTTCGGACTATGGCTACACCTTC.

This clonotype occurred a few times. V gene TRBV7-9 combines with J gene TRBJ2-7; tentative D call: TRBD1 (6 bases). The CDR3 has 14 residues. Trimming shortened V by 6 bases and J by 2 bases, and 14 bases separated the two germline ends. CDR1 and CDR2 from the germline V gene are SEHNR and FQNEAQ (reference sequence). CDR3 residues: CASRETGNPYEQYF. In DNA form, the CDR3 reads TGTGCCAGCAGAGAGACAGGTAACCCCTACGAGCAGTACTTC.

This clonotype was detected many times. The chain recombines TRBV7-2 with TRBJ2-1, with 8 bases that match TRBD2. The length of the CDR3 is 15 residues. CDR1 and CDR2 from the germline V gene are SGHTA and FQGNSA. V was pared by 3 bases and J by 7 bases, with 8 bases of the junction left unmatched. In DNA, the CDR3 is TGTGCCAGCAGCTTCTATAGCGGGAATGAAAATGAGCAGTTCTTC. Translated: CASSFYSGNENEQFF.

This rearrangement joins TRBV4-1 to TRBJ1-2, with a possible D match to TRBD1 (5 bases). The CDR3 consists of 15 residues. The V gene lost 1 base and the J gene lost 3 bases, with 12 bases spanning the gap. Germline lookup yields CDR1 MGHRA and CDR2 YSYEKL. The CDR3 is CASSQGVRVDYGYTF. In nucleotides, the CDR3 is TGCGCCAGCAGCCAAGGAGTCAGGGTGGACTATGGCTACACCTTC.

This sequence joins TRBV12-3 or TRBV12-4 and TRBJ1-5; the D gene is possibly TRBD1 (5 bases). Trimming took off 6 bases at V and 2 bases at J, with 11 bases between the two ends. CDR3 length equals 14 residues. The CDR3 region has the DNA TGTGCCAGCAGCGGACACATGGGCAATCAGCCCCAGCATTTT. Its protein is CASSGHMGNQPQHF.